Following are 14 T cell receptor beta chains from one sample sequenced in a study of response to subunit inactivated influenza vaccine. TCRdb reprocessed the RT-PCR reads via MiXCR and lists one record per CDR3 protein. The table lists about 170,000 distinct CDR3 sequences, around 10% of them singletons. This specimen was CD8+ T cells sorted from PBMCs, taken less than 30 months after vaccination. The origin of the receptors is a man between 50 and 75 years old who received an inactivated influenza vaccine.

This clonotype was seen a handful of times. The chain couples TRBV5-1 to TRBJ2-7, with D possibly TRBD2 on 6 matching bases. This CDR3 comprises 15 residues. Germline lookup yields CDR1 SGHRS and CDR2 YFSETQ. V lost 0 bases and J lost 3, with 13 bases in between. The CDR3 protein is CASSLERGRIYEQYF. The CDR3, as DNA: TGCGCCAGCAGCTTGGAACGGGGGAGAATCTACGAGCAGTACTTC. Filled out from reference TRBV5-1 and TRBJ2-7, the complete variable domain reads KAGVTQTPRYLIKTRGQQVTLSCSPISGHRSVSWYQQTPGQGLQFLFEYFSETQRNKGNFPGRFSGRQFSNSRSEMNVSTLELGDSALYLCASSLERGRIYEQYFGPGTRLTVT.

In this sample, this clonotype turned up a few times. The chain uses TRBV4-3 and TRBJ2-7; D gene ambiguous. Germline CDR1 LGHNA, CDR2 YSLEER. The CDR3 contains 15 residues. Trimming took off 2 bases at V and 5 bases at J, with 16 bases between the two ends. The CDR3 bases are TGCGCCAGCAGCCAACAATGGGGTCCGGGCGACGAGCAGTACTTC. Translation gives CASSQQWGPGDEQYF.

The chain combines TRBV13 with TRBJ1-5; D is ambiguous. This CDR3 spans 13 amino acids. The ends were cut back, 0 bases at V and 6 bases at J, with 6 bases in the middle. Looked up from germline, CDR1 is PRHDT and CDR2 is FYEKMQ (reference sequence). CDR3 region: CASSLGPVQPQHF. CDR3 in DNA: TGTGCCAGCAGCTTAGGGCCTGTTCAGCCCCAGCATTTT.

V is TRBV10-3 and J is TRBJ1-1, with D tentatively TRBD1 (5 bases). The CDR3 consists of 13 residues. Germline values: CDR1 ENHRY, CDR2 SYGVKD. The ends were cut back, 3 bases at V and 4 bases at J, with 9 bases in the middle. The CDR3 DNA sequence: TGTGCCATCAGTGATGGGGGGATCACTGAAGCTTTCTTT. This encodes CAISDGGITEAFF.

The rearrangement links TRBV11-2 to TRBJ2-7, with 12 bases fitting TRBD2. V lost 0 bases, J lost 6 bases, and 3 bases stayed unmatched. The CDR3 is made up of 15 amino acids. Germline V gene sequence: CDR1 SGHAT, CDR2 FQNNGV. The CDR3 DNA sequence: TGTGCCAGCAGCTTAGACCTAGCGGGAGGGTTCGAGCAGTACTTC. It translates to CASSLDLAGGFEQYF.

This chain uses TRBV7-8 with TRBJ2-7; 11 bases map to TRBD2. The CDR3 sequence is 15 residues long. Germline V gives CDR1 SGHVS, CDR2 FQNEAQ. Trimming took 8 bases from V and 3 from J; bases not matched to a gene: 9. The CDR3 nucleotides read TGTGCCAGCCGCCAAACTAGCGGGAGCCTCTACGAGCAGTACTTC. This translates into CASRQTSGSLYEQYF.

CDR3 residues: CACNKLDADTQYF. The CDR3 DNA sequence: TGTGCCTGCAACAAGTTGGATGCAGATACGCAGTATTTT. The chain recombines TRBV27 with TRBJ2-3; the D is unclear. CDR3 size: 13 residues. V was trimmed by 11 bases and J by 4 bases, leaving 16 bases between them. CDR1 and CDR2 from the germline V gene are MNHEY and SMNVEV (reference sequence).

The rearrangement uses TRBV4-3 and TRBJ2-7; the match to TRBD1 covers 8 bases. The germline CDR1 and CDR2 sequences are LGHNA and YSLEER. This CDR3 is built from 16 residues. Trimming removed 2 bases from V and 5 bases from J; junction bases left unmatched: 11. CDR3: CASSQWGRQGRHEQYF. The CDR3 nucleotides are TGCGCCAGCAGCCAATGGGGTCGACAGGGGAGACACGAGCAGTACTTC.

J is TRBJ2-4 and V is TRBV15, with a tentative D call TRBD2 (7 bases). Deletions cut 2 bases from V and 0 bases from J, with 14 bases between. CDR3 size: 17 residues. Germline values: CDR1 LNHNV, CDR2 YYDKDF (reference sequence). The CDR3 region has the DNA TGTGCCACCAGCAGAACAGAAGGGGGGGAAGCCAAAAACATTCAGTACTTC. Translation gives CATSRTEGGEAKNIQYF.

The genes are TRBV28 and TRBJ2-2; tentatively, D is TRBD2 (6 bases). Trimming removed 5 bases from V and 0 bases from J, with 13 bases in between. Germline V gene data show CDR1 as MDHEN and CDR2 as SYDVKM. This CDR3 has 16 residues. The DNA for the CDR3 is TGTGCCAGCAGTCCGGGGACTCCGGCGAACACCGGGGAGCTGTTTTTT. Translating gives CASSPGTPANTGELFF.

The gene calls are TRBV12-3 or TRBV12-4 and TRBJ1-1, with 7 bases aligning to TRBD1. The CDR3 covers 15 residues. Trimming removed 5 bases from V and 1 base from J; junction bases left unmatched: 7. The DNA for the CDR3 is TGTGCCAGCAGTGGACTACACAGGGGGAACACTGAAGCTTTCTTT. Its protein is CASSGLHRGNTEAFF.

This clonotype was detected many times. This rearrangement joins TRBV6-2 or TRBV6-3 to TRBJ2-7; possibly TRBD1 for D (5 bases). Trimming took off 7 bases at V and 0 bases at J, with 16 bases between the two ends. The V gene's germline CDR1 is MNHEY and CDR2 SVGEGT. The CDR3 length is 15 residues. CDR3 sequence reads: CASIPGKGVSYEQYF. The CDR3 DNA reads TGTGCCAGCATCCCAGGGAAGGGTGTCTCCTACGAGCAGTACTTC.

This clonotype was counted between two and nine times. This chain connects TRBV10-3 to TRBJ2-7, with D possibly called TRBD1 or TRBD2 (5 bases each). The CDR3 consists of 14 residues. Germline CDR1 and CDR2: ENHRY and SYGVKD. Trimming took 3 bases from V and 3 from J, leaving 12 bases between them. The CDR3 nucleotides are TGTGCCATCAGTGAAGACGGGGCCTACTACGAGCAGTACTTC. This codes for CAISEDGAYYEQYF.

A word on this clonotype: Being one base from a much bigger clone, this may be a read error. The chain carries TRBV29-1 and TRBJ2-1, with 7 bases aligning to TRBD2. J gave up 8 bases and V 7 bases, and 14 bases lay outside the gene matches. This CDR3 has 14 amino acids. Per the germline V gene, CDR1 is SQVTM and CDR2 is ANQGSEA. The CDR3, as DNA: TGCAGCGCCGGACTAACGGGAGGAGTATATGAGCAGTTCTTC. Translated, it gives CSAGLTGGVYEQFF.